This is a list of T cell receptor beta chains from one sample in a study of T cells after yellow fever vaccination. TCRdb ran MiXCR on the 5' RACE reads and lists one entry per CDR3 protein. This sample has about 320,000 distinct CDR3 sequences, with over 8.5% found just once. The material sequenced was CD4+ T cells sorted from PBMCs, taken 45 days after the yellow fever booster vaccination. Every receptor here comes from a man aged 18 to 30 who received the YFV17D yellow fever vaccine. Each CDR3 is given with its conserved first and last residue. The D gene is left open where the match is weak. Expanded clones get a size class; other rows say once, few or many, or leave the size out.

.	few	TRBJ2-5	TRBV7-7	TGTGCTAGCAGCTTAGCGCGACAGGGAGCGGGGGAGACCCAGTACTTC	CASSLARQGAGETQYF
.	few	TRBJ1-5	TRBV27	TGTGCCAGCAGTCCCCGAGGGACATGGTCCAATCAGCCCCAGCATTTT	CASSPRGTWSNQPQHF
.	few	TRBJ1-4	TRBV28	TGTGCCAGTCGAACCCCAAATCCGAATGAAAAACTGTTTTTT	CASRTPNPNEKLFF
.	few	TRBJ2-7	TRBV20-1	TGCAGTGCACTGTCTAGCGCTTTTGCCTACGAGCAGTACTTC	CSALSSAFAYEQYF
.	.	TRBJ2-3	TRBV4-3	TGCGCCAGCAGCCAAGACCAGGCCCGCGGAGAAAGCACAGATACGCAGTATTTT	CASSQDQARGESTDTQYF
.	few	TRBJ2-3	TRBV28	TGTGCCAGCAGCCTAACCCCATACACAGATACGCAGTATTTT	CASSLTPYTDTQYF
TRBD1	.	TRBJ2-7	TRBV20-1	TGCAGTGCCTCATTAGCCGAAACAGGGGTCCGCGAGCAGTACTTC	CSASLAETGVREQYF
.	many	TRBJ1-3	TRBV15	TGTGCCACCAGCAGAGCCTCCGGGGCTGGAAACACCATATATTTT	CATSRASGAGNTIYF
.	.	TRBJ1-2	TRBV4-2	TGTGCCAGCAGCCAAGATCACGGCAGGGCGGGGTATGGCTACACCTTC	CASSQDHGRAGYGYTF
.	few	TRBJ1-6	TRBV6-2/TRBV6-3	TGTGCCAGCAGAACGACAGCCCGGAATTCACCCCTCCACTTT	CASRTTARNSPLHF
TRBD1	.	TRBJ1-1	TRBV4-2	TGTGCCAGCAGCCAATTCAGGGGGCGGGTGACTGAAGCTTTCTTT	CASSQFRGRVTEAFF
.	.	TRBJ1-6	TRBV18	TGTGCCAGCTCACCGCGACCCCGAGATAATTCACCCCTCCACTTT	CASSPRPRDNSPLHF
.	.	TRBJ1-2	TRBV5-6	TGTGCCAGCAGCCCCCCCGGGCTCCATAACGATGGCTACACCTTC	CASSPPGLHNDGYTF
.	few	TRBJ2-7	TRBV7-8	TGTGCCAGCAGACTACGTTGGCAGGGACCCTACGAGCAGTACTTC	CASRLRWQGPYEQYF
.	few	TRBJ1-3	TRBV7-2	TGTGCCAGCAGCTCGGACGGATTCTCTGGAAACACCATATATTTT	CASSSDGFSGNTIYF
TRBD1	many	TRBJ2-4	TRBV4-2	TGTGCCAGCAGCCGCTTTACAGGGGAGTGGGCCAAAAACATTCAGTACTTC	CASSRFTGEWAKNIQYF
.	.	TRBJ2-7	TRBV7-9	TGTGCCAGCGCTGGGGCCTACGAGCAGTACTTC	CASAGAYEQYF
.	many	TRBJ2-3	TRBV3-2	TGTGCCAGCAGCCAAGAAGAATTACAGGACTACACAGATACGCAGTATTTT	CASSQEELQDYTDTQYF
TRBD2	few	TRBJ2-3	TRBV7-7	TGTGCTAGCAGCCCAGGGGCACTAGCGGGCCCCACAGATACGCAGTATTTT	CASSPGALAGPTDTQYF
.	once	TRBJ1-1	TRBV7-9	TGTGCCAGCAGCTTAGAGGGGGTTTCGGTAGCTTTCTTT	CASSLEGVSVAFF
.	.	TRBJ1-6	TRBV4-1	TGCGCCAGCAGCCGGATTGGCAGGGTTTCACCCCTCCACTTT	CASSRIGRVSPLHF
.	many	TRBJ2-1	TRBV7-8	TGTGCCAGCAGCTTCTCGGGGGTGGGTGAGCAGTTCTTC	CASSFSGVGEQFF
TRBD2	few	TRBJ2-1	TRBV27	TGTGCCAGCAGTCCCCCCGAGCGGGGGGGGAACGGGCAGTTCTTC	CASSPPERGGNGQFF
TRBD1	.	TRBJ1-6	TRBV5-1	TGCGCCAGCAGCCTCGGACAGGGGTTTGATTCACCCCTCCACTTT	CASSLGQGFDSPLHF
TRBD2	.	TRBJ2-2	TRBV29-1	TGCAGCGTTGTGGGGACTAGCGGAAACACCGGGGAGCTGTTTTTT	CSVVGTSGNTGELFF
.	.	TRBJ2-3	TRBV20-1	TGCAGTGCCGCGCAGGGAGGCACAGATACGCAGTATTTT	CSAAQGGTDTQYF
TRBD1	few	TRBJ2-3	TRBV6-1	TGTGCCAGCAGATCACAGGGGGCAACAGATACGCAGTATTTT	CASRSQGATDTQYF
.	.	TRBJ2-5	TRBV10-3	TGTGCCATCACGAAAGACAGAGAAGAGACCCAGTACTTC	CAITKDREETQYF
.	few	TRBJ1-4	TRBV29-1	TGCAGCGTTGAATGGTTTAGGGGTCGGCGGTCAACTAATGAAAAACTGTTTTTT	CSVEWFRGRRSTNEKLFF
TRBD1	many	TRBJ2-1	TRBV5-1	TGCGCCAGCAGCTACCAGGGGGTTCAAGACAATGAGCAGTTCTTC	CASSYQGVQDNEQFF
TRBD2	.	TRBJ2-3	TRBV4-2	TGTGCCAGCAGCCAAGCGGGTAGCGGGGGGGCCGATACGCAGTATTTT	CASSQAGSGGADTQYF
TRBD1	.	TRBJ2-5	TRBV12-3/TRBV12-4	TGTGCCAGCACCCAAGGACCGGGACAGGGGAAGACCCAGTACTTC	CASTQGPGQGKTQYF
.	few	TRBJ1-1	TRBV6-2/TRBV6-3	TGTGCCAGCAGTTACTCCCCGCTTCGGGATACTGAAGCTTTCTTT	CASSYSPLRDTEAFF
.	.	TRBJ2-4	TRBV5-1	TGCGCCAGCAGCTTGGACCGCCAGGGGAGCATTCAGTACTTC	CASSLDRQGSIQYF
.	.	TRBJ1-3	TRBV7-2	TGTGCCAGCAGTCCTAGGGCCCCGAACACCATATATTTT	CASSPRAPNTIYF
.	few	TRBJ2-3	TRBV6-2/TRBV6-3	TGTGCCAGCAGTCACGGGTGGGGCACAGATACGCAGTATTTT	CASSHGWGTDTQYF
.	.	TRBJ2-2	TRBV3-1	TGTGCCAGCAGCCAGGCGGGGATTGTAGGGGAGCTGTTTTTT	CASSQAGIVGELFF
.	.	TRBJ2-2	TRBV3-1	TGTGCCAGCAGCCAAGTCTATGTGGGCTTCCCCGGGGAGCTGTTTTTT	CASSQVYVGFPGELFF
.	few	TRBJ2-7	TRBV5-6	TGTGCCAGCAGCGCCGGGACACCCCTGGAGCAGTACTTC	CASSAGTPLEQYF
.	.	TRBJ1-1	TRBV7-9	TGTGCCAGCAGCCGCAATGTCCAGGGCACTGAAGCTTTCTTT	CASSRNVQGTEAFF
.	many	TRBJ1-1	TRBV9	TGTGCCAGCAGCCCGAGTGCGGGGCAAAACACTGAAGCTTTCTTT	CASSPSAGQNTEAFF